These 11 T cell receptor beta chains were sequenced from one sample in a study of Tregs in tolerant kidney transplant recipients. Sequencing was performed with immunoSEQ multiplex PCR; in TCRdb, only in-frame clones are kept and a portion is missing. There are 68,000 or so clones in the sample; 84% occur only once, and approximately 4% lies in the top ten. Material: CD4+ T cells from blood. The receptors shown here come from a human donor in good health.

The rearrangement uses TRBV9 and TRBJ2-3; 13 positions agree with TRBD2. Trimming cost V 0 bases and J 0 bases; bases outside gene matches: 1. The CDR3 has 17 residues. Per the germline V gene, CDR1 is SGDLS and CDR2 is YYNGEE. The CDR3 protein is CASSVGTSGRSTDTQYF. As DNA, the CDR3 is TGTGCCAGCAGCGTAGGGACTAGCGGGAGAAGCACAGATACGCAGTATTTT.

This clone was seen more than once but under ten times. The chain is built from TRBV2 and TRBJ1-4; TRBD1 agrees at 7 bases. Germline CDR1 SNHLY, CDR2 FYNNEI. The CDR3 runs to 13 residues. The V gene end was trimmed by 11 bases and the J gene end by 5 bases; junction bases not matched to a gene: 8. The CDR3: CAAQQGMNEKLFF. Here the CDR3 DNA reads TGTGCCGCCCAACAGGGGATGAATGAAAAACTGTTTTTT.

This clone was found many times. The chain joins TRBV19 to TRBJ1-6; D is uncertain. Germline V lookup: CDR1 LNHDA, CDR2 SQIVND (reference sequence). The CDR3 contains 13 residues. V was cut by 5 bases and J by 10 bases, with 12 bases left in between. This CDR3 is CASSPGERSPLHF. As DNA, the CDR3 is TGTGCCAGTAGTCCTGGGGAACGGTCACCCCTCCACTTT.

The rearrangement uses TRBV12-5 and TRBJ2-5; 10 nucleotides align to TRBD1. V was pared by 5 bases and J by 5 bases, with 11 bases of the junction left unmatched. Germline V gives CDR1 LGHNT, CDR2 FRNRAP. This CDR3 spans 16 amino acids. The CDR3 sequence is CASGPRTGGLAETQYF. CDR3 nucleotide sequence: TGTGCTAGTGGTCCCAGGACAGGGGGTCTTGCGGAGACCCAGTACTTC.

The chain is built from TRBV30 and TRBJ1-6; unclear D gene. V lost 0 bases to trimming and J lost 14 bases, with 11 bases between them. The germline V gene has CDR1 GTSNPN and CDR2 SVGIG (reference sequence). This CDR3 has 12 amino acids. CDR3 coding DNA: TGTGCCTGGAGTGTTGGGGTTGTGGCCCTCCACTTT. Protein sequence: CAWSVGVVALHF.

This chain joins TRBV20-1 and TRBJ2-3; D unresolved. Germline V lookup: CDR1 DFQATT, CDR2 SNEGSKA (reference sequence). The CDR3 consists of 11 residues. Trimming removed 6 bases from V and 4 bases from J, with 8 bases in between. CDR3 region: CSAHRSDTQYF. For the CDR3, the DNA is TGCAGTGCGCATCGGTCAGATACGCAGTATTTT.

The chain is built from TRBV11-3 and TRBJ2-1, with D perhaps TRBD2 (6 bases). CDR1 and CDR2 from the germline V gene are SGHNT and YENEEA. The V and J ends lost 3 bases and 1 base respectively, with 10 bases between them. There are 15 residues in the CDR3. The CDR3, as DNA: TGTGCCAGCAGCTTCTCGGGGGAATCCTACAATGAGCAGTTCTTC. Its translation is CASSFSGESYNEQFF. Combining the CDR3 with reference TRBV11-3 and TRBJ2-1 gives the whole variable domain EAGVVQSPRYKIIEKKQPVAFWCNPISGHNTLYWYLQNLGQGPELLIRYENEEAVDDSQLPKDRFSAERLKGVDSTLKIQPAELGDSAVYLCASSFSGESYNEQFFGPGTRLTVL.

In this sample, this clone turned up a few times. The junction shows a germline mismatch at one end, possibly a read error. This chain links TRBV7-3 with TRBJ1-2; perhaps TRBD1 as D (5 bases). Germline assignment: CDR1 SGHTA and CDR2 FQGTGA. The CDR3 consists of 15 residues. In DNA, the CDR3 is TGTGCCAGCAGCATAACCCCCGGGACGGACAATGGCTACACCTTC. Translating gives CASSITPGTDNGYTF.

V and J are TRBV7-6 and TRBJ2-7, with a tentative D call TRBD1 (6 bases). This CDR3 region has 13 residues. Germline values: CDR1 SGHVS, CDR2 FNYEAQ. V was cut by 6 bases and J by 5 bases, with 14 bases left in between. CDR3 sequence (DNA): TGTGCCAGCAGTTACACAGGGACCAACGAGCAGTACTTC. Translation gives CASSYTGTNEQYF.

The J gene is TRBJ2-7, the V gene TRBV5-6; TRBD2 agrees at 9 bases. The J segment lost 3 bases and the V segment lost 2 bases, leaving 9 bases of the junction unmatched. CDR3 length equals 16 residues. Germline assignment: CDR1 SGHDT and CDR2 YYEEEE. CDR3 residues: CASSFPSLAGDYEQYF. As DNA, the CDR3 is TGTGCCAGCAGCTTCCCCTCTTTAGCGGGAGACTACGAGCAGTACTTC.

The CDR3 DNA reads as TGTGCCAGCAGTTCGACGTCCACTAATGAAAAACTGTTTTTT. Translation: CASSSTSTNEKLFF. This chain links TRBV14 with TRBJ1-4; D call uncertain. The CDR3 is 14 amino acids. In germline, CDR1 is SGHDN, CDR2 FVKESK. V was shortened by 6 bases and J by 2 bases, with 10 bases between the two germline ends.